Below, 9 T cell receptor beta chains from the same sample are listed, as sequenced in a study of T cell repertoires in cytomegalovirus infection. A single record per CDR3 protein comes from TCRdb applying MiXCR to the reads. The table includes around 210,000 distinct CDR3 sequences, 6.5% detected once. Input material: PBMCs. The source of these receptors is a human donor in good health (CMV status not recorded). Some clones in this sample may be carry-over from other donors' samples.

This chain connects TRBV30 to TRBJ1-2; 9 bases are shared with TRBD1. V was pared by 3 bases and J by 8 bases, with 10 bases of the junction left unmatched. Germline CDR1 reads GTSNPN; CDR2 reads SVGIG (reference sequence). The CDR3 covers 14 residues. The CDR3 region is CAWRGTGWRWGYTF. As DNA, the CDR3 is TGTGCCTGGAGGGGGACAGGGTGGCGTTGGGGCTACACCTTC.

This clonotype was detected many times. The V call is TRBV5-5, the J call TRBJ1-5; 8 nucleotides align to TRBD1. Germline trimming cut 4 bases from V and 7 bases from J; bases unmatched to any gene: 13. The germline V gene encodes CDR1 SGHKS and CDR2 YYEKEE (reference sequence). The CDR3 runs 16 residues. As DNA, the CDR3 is TGTGCCAGCAGCCCTACTCCCCAGGGGGCGGTCCAGCCCCAGCATTTT. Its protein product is CASSPTPQGAVQPQHF.

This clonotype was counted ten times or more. The CDR3 spells CASSPWDSDTGELFF. CDR3 nucleotides: TGTGCCAGCAGCCCGTGGGACAGCGACACCGGGGAGCTGTTTTTT. The V and J genes are TRBV7-8 and TRBJ2-2; 7 bases align to TRBD1. V dropped 5 bases and J dropped 3; count of bases not matched to a gene: 6. Germline V gene sequence: CDR1 SGHVS, CDR2 FQNEAQ. The CDR3 length is 15 residues.

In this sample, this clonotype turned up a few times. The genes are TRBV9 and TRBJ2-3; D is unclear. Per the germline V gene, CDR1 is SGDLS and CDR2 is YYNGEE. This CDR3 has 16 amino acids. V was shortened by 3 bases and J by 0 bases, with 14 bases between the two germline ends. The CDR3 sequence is CASSAYRPSSTDTQYF. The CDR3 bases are TGTGCCAGCAGCGCCTACCGACCCTCGAGCACAGATACGCAGTATTTT.

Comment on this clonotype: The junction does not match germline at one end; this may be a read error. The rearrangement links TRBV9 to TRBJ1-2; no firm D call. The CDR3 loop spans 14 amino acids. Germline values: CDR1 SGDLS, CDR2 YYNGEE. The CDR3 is CASRVEADNYGYTF. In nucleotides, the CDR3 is TGTGCCAGCAGAGTAGAGGCCGATAACTATGGCTACACCTTC. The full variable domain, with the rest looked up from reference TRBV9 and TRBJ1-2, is DSGVTQTPKHLITATGQRVTLRCSPRSGDLSVYWYQQSLDQGLQFLIQYYNGEERAKGNILERFSAQQFPDLHSELNLSSLELGDSALYFCASRVEADNYGYTFGSGTRLTVV.

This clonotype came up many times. The CDR3 DNA reads TGTGCCAGCAGTTTAAAGGGGGGTGCTGAAGCTTTCTTT. It encodes CASSLKGGAEAFF. The rearrangement joins TRBV12-3 or TRBV12-4 to TRBJ1-1; a weak D match, TRBD1 (6 bases). The CDR3 consists of 13 residues. V was cut by 2 bases and J by 6 bases, with 10 bases left in between.

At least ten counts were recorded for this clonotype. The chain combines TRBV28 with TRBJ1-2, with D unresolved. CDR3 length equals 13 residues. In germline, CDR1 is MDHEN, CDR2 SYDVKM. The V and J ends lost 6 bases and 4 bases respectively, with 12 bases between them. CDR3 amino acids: CASRPLARYGYTF. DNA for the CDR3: TGTGCCAGCAGACCTCTTGCCCGCTATGGCTACACCTTC.

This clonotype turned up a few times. The CDR3 DNA sequence: TGTGCCAGCAGTTCAAAAGTCTCGGGTAATGAGCAGTTCTTC. As protein: CASSSKVSGNEQFF. The chain couples TRBV27 to TRBJ2-1; the D is unclear. The germline V and J ends were trimmed by 4 bases and 7 bases, with 14 bases remaining between them. CDR1 and CDR2 (germline): MNHEY, SMNVEV (reference sequence). The CDR3 consists of 14 residues.

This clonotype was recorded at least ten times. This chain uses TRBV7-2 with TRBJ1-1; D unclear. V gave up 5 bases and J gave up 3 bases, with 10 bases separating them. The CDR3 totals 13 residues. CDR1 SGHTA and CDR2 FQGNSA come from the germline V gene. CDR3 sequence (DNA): TGTGCCAGCAGCCCCGACGGATACACTGAAGCTTTCTTT. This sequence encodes CASSPDGYTEAFF.